This T cell receptor (beta chain) was identified in a study of blood T cell repertoires in COVID-19. Study-level information: T cells, B-cell-depleted T cells, or PBMCs provided the cDNA or gDNA that served as material.

In the source study's methods: Nucleated cell counts were estimated from reference gene primer amplification. The table came from immunoSEQ multiplex PCR; TCRdb's copy has only in-frame clones and leaves some out. The V and J calls and clone size are taken from that table; D and trimming were inferred from the DNA. The repertoire includes approximately 260,000 clones, 85% to 90% of them detected once, and about 2% sits in the top ten. This clone was seen more than once but under ten times. Seattle patients were enrolled during active infection and followed longitudinally. This CDR3 is built from 16 residues. Trimming took off 1 base at V and 5 bases at J, with 18 bases between the two ends. Germline CDR1 is GTSNPN and CDR2 is SVGIG (reference sequence).

The source material was peripheral blood. This chain links TRBV30 with TRBJ1-5, with unresolved D. The sequence came from a woman aged 55-75 years with COVID-19, enrolled during active disease. The chain's CDR3 is CAWSGEGDLRHQPQHF. The CDR3, as DNA: TGTGCCTGGAGTGGTGAGGGAGACCTCCGCCATCAGCCCCAGCATTTT.